Below, 27 T cell receptor beta chains from the same sample are listed, as sequenced in a study of cytomegalovirus exposure and HLA in healthy donors. The table came from immunoSEQ multiplex PCR; TCRdb's copy has only in-frame clones and leaves some out. Of around 220,000 clones in the sample, around four fifths were seen once. Material: PBMCs. The receptors come from a woman in her 30s in good health and CMV-seropositive.

This clone was observed a handful of times. The chain has TRBV5-1 and TRBJ1-2, with D possibly being TRBD1 (6 bases). Germline V gives CDR1 SGHRS, CDR2 YFSETQ. The CDR3 runs 12 residues. V dropped 1 base and J dropped 8 bases, with 9 bases sitting between them. The CDR3 DNA sequence: TGCGCCAGCAGCTTGAACAGGGACGGCTACACCTTC. It encodes CASSLNRDGYTF. The whole variable domain, remainder taken from reference TRBV5-1 and TRBJ1-2, is KAGVTQTPRYLIKTRGQQVTLSCSPISGHRSVSWYQQTPGQGLQFLFEYFSETQRNKGNFPGRFSGRQFSNSRSEMNVSTLELGDSALYLCASSLNRDGYTFGSGTRLTVV.

The V and J genes are TRBV21-1 and TRBJ1-5. TRBV21-1 is tagged as a pseudogene. The CDR3 spans 15 residues. DNA for the CDR3: TGTGCCAGCAGCAAACGACACCCAAGCGATCAGCCCCAGCATTTT. The encoded protein is CASSKRHPSDQPQHF.

Only a few counts were recorded for this clone. The genes are TRBV7-9 and TRBJ1-2; 9 bases align to TRBD1. This CDR3 has 16 amino acids. J gave up 6 bases and V 1 base, and 9 bases lay outside the gene matches. Germline CDR1 reads SEHNR; CDR2 reads FQNEAQ (reference sequence). The CDR3: CASSLGVNRGLDGYTF. The CDR3 nucleotides read TGTGCCAGCAGCTTAGGTGTTAACAGGGGGCTGGATGGCTACACCTTC.

This clone showed up just a few times. The chain joins TRBV27 to TRBJ2-5; D unresolved. CDR1 is MNHEY and CDR2 is SMNVEV in the germline V gene (reference sequence). The germline V and J ends were trimmed by 7 bases and 4 bases, with 16 bases remaining between them. CDR3 size: 14 residues. The CDR3 region is CASKIYPSGETQYF. CDR3 DNA: TGTGCCAGCAAAATATACCCTTCGGGAGAGACCCAGTACTTC.

The chain joins TRBV5-1 to TRBJ1-5; D is unresolved. V was shortened by 0 bases and J by 4 bases, with 5 bases between the two germline ends. This CDR3 contains 13 residues. The germline CDR1 and CDR2 sequences are SGHRS and YFSETQ. In DNA, the CDR3 is TGCGCCAGCAGCTTGGCCGAAAATCAGCCCCAGCATTTT. It encodes CASSLAENQPQHF.

This clone was detected only a few times. The rearrangement uses TRBV6-6 and TRBJ1-5; no clear D gene. The CDR3 has 15 residues. The germline V gene has CDR1 MNHNY and CDR2 SVGAGI (reference sequence). Trimming cost V 5 bases and J 1 base, with 12 bases left between them. CDR3 in amino acids: CASSTRVGSNQPQHF. CDR3 DNA: TGTGCCAGCAGTACCCGGGTGGGGAGCAATCAGCCCCAGCATTTT.

J is TRBJ1-1 and V is TRBV2, with 8 bases lining up with TRBD1. This CDR3 region has 15 residues. Germline V lookup: CDR1 SNHLY, CDR2 FYNNEI. The trim removed 6 bases at V and 6 bases at J, leaving 12 bases unmatched. For the CDR3, the DNA is TGTGCCAGCAGCACCATAGGACAGGGAAGGGCTGAAGCTTTCTTT. This encodes CASSTIGQGRAEAFF.

The genes are TRBV7-9 and TRBJ1-2; D not resolved. The V gene's germline CDR1 is SEHNR and CDR2 FQNEAQ (reference sequence). V was trimmed by 1 base and J by 8 bases, leaving 17 bases between them. The CDR3 is 15 amino acids. The CDR3 region is CASSLVTDQIRGYTF. CDR3 sequence (DNA): TGTGCCAGCAGCTTAGTTACAGACCAGATAAGGGGCTACACCTTC.

The chain recombines TRBV19 with TRBJ1-5; possible D gene TRBD1, 5 bases. Germline V lookup: CDR1 LNHDA, CDR2 SQIVND (reference sequence). The length of the CDR3 is 14 residues. The V gene lost 7 bases and the J gene lost 5 bases, with 15 bases spanning the gap. The CDR3 bases are TGTGCCAGTACCCCGGTGGGACTGGATCAGCCCCAGCATTTT. Translated, it gives CASTPVGLDQPQHF.

There are a few counts of this clone. The chain uses TRBV27 and TRBJ2-7, with D tentatively TRBD2 (6 bases). The V end lost 2 bases, the J end lost 2 bases, and 10 bases lay between the germline ends. The CDR3 is made up of 14 amino acids. CDR1 is MNHEY, CDR2 SMNVEV, per germline (reference sequence). CDR3 bases: TGTGCCAGCAGTTTAGGGGGAGGACCCTACGAGCAGTACTTC. Translation gives CASSLGGGPYEQYF.

This sequence joins TRBV2 and TRBJ1-4, with TRBD1 as a possible D gene (6 bases). V lost 6 bases to trimming and J lost 7 bases, with 15 bases between them. Germline V gene sequence: CDR1 SNHLY, CDR2 FYNNEI. The CDR3 contains 14 residues. CDR3: CASRVDRWGEKLFF. The CDR3 DNA sequence: TGTGCCAGCAGGGTGGACAGATGGGGTGAAAAACTGTTTTTT.

The gene calls are TRBV18 and TRBJ1-2; no definite D call. The germline gives CDR1 KGHSH, CDR2 LQKENI. The CDR3 has 12 amino acids. The V end was cut by 5 bases, the J end by 2 bases, with 6 bases between. Written as DNA, the CDR3 is TGTGCCAGCTCAGACCTGAACTATGGCTACACCTTC. It translates to CASSDLNYGYTF.

The chain carries TRBV9 and TRBJ2-3; tentative D call: TRBD2 (6 bases). Germline lookup yields CDR1 SGDLS and CDR2 YYNGEE. Trimming shortened V by 0 bases and J by 2 bases, and 10 bases separated the two germline ends. This CDR3 contains 15 residues. CDR3 residues: CASSVEVAATDTQYF. CDR3 bases: TGTGCCAGCAGCGTAGAGGTAGCGGCCACAGATACGCAGTATTTT.

This clone has more than one count but fewer than ten. The V and J genes are TRBV30 and TRBJ1-2; a weak D match, TRBD1 (5 bases). V lost 4 bases and J lost 2, with 23 bases in between. Germline V CDR1 and CDR2: GTSNPN, SVGIG (reference sequence). CDR3 length: 17 residues. The CDR3 region has the DNA TGTGCCTGGATCCCTCTCGTGATCAGGGTTCACAACTATGGCTACACCTTC. Translation: CAWIPLVIRVHNYGYTF.

Written as DNA, the CDR3 is TGTGCCAGCAGCTTGACTTACAGGGGGCCTTACTATGGCTACACCTTC. It encodes CASSLTYRGPYYGYTF. J is TRBJ1-2 and V is TRBV7-3, with 9 bases identical to TRBD1. The trim removed 3 bases at V and 3 bases at J, leaving 8 bases unmatched. This CDR3 comprises 16 residues. Germline CDR1 SGHTA, CDR2 FQGTGA.

CDR3 sequence reads: CASSWDRVQEQYF. In DNA form, the CDR3 reads TGCGCCAGCAGCTGGGACAGGGTTCAGGAGCAGTACTTC. The chain links TRBV5-1 to TRBJ2-7, with TRBD1 identical over 9 bases. Trimming at V came to 3 bases and at J to 7 bases, leaving 5 bases not matched to a gene. Germline V gene data show CDR1 as SGHRS and CDR2 as YFSETQ. This CDR3 comprises 13 residues.

This clone was seen just once. The germline gene is not matched at one end of the junction; a read error may be the cause. The V and J genes are TRBV7-7 and TRBJ2-6; D gene unclear. CDR1 is SSHAT and CDR2 is FNYEAQ in the germline V gene (reference sequence). CDR3 size: 14 residues. CDR3 DNA sequence: TGTGCTAGCAGCCCTCGGACTGGGGCCAACGTCCTGACTTTC. The encoded protein is CASSPRTGANVLTF. The whole variable domain, filled in from reference TRBV7-7 and TRBJ2-6, reads GAGVSQSPRYKVTKRGQDVTLRCDPISSHATLYWYQQALGQGPEFLTYFNYEAQPDKSGLPSDRFSAERPEGSISTLTIQRTEQRDSAMYRCASSPRTGANVLTFGAGSRLTVL.

The rearrangement links TRBV27 to TRBJ2-1, with D perhaps matching TRBD2 (7 bases). The CDR3 totals 11 residues. Trimming pared 8 bases from V and 15 bases from J, leaving 17 bases between. In germline, CDR1 is MNHEY, CDR2 SMNVEV (reference sequence). The CDR3 loop is CASEGGGARFF. CDR3 DNA sequence: TGTGCCAGCGAAGGGGGGGGCGCGCGGTTCTTC.

The chain combines TRBV7-9 with TRBJ1-1; D possibly corresponds to TRBD1 (5 bases). This CDR3 contains 14 residues. The V and J ends lost 2 bases and 3 bases respectively, with 10 bases between them. Germline values: CDR1 SEHNR, CDR2 FQNEAQ (reference sequence). The CDR3 DNA is TGTGCCAGCAGCTTATTACAGGCGGACACTGAAGCTTTCTTT. It encodes CASSLLQADTEAFF.

The rearrangement links TRBV4-3 to TRBJ2-3; 11 positions agree with TRBD2. With V trimmed by 3 bases and J by 3 bases, 11 bases remained unmatched. Per the germline V gene, CDR1 is LGHNA and CDR2 is YSLEER. This CDR3 spans 18 amino acids. In nucleotides, the CDR3 is TGCGCCAGCAGCCATTGCCTGCTGACTAGCGGGAAAACAGATACGCAGTATTTT. The encoded protein is CASSHCLLTSGKTDTQYF.

The gene calls are TRBV9 and TRBJ2-1, with D perhaps matching TRBD2 (5 bases). Trimming removed 6 bases from V and 7 bases from J, with 14 bases in between. The V gene's germline CDR1 is SGDLS and CDR2 YYNGEE. This CDR3 is built from 13 residues. The CDR3 sequence: CASTPGIGNEQFF. In DNA, the CDR3 is TGTGCCAGCACCCCCGGGATCGGGAATGAGCAGTTCTTC.

This rearrangement joins TRBV6-1 to TRBJ1-1; no clear D. CDR1 MNHNS and CDR2 SASEGT come from the germline V gene. The CDR3 is made up of 12 amino acids. Between the trimmed V and J ends, which lost 6 bases and 11 bases, there was a span of 16 bases. CDR3 loop: CASRDPPPNAFF. CDR3 DNA: TGTGCCAGCAGGGACCCTCCTCCTAATGCTTTCTTT.

The chain couples TRBV28 to TRBJ2-1; 8 bases line up with TRBD1. There are 16 residues in the CDR3. V was pared by 6 bases and J by 7 bases, with 14 bases of the junction left unmatched. CDR1 is MDHEN, CDR2 SYDVKM, per germline. CDR3 in amino acids: CASREGQGSGTNEQFF. CDR3 nucleotide sequence: TGTGCCAGCAGGGAAGGACAGGGCTCGGGTACAAATGAGCAGTTCTTC.

CDR3 in DNA: TGTGCCAGCATGGCGGGAGGGGTTCTAAGTGAGCAGTTCTTC. It encodes CASMAGGVLSEQFF. J is TRBJ2-1 and V is TRBV27; TRBD2 matches 9 bases. The CDR3 length is 14 residues. V was pared by 7 bases and J by 9 bases, with 10 bases of the junction left unmatched. From germline, CDR1 is MNHEY and CDR2 SMNVEV (reference sequence).

The chain combines TRBV30 with TRBJ1-3; tentative D call: TRBD1 (5 bases). Germline V gives CDR1 GTSNPN, CDR2 SVGIG (reference sequence). This CDR3 contains 15 residues. Trimming took 5 bases from V and 4 from J, leaving 18 bases between them. The CDR3 sequence is CAWGGGISFGNTIYF. The CDR3 nucleotides read TGTGCCTGGGGGGGAGGCATCTCTTTCGGAAACACCATATATTTT.

This chain joins TRBV28 and TRBJ2-1; 7 bases map to TRBD2. The trim removed 6 bases at V and 0 bases at J, leaving 5 bases unmatched. The CDR3 is 15 amino acids. Germline values: CDR1 MDHEN, CDR2 SYDVKM. In DNA form, the CDR3 reads TGTGCCAGCAGCAGAGCGGGAAGCTCCTACAATGAGCAGTTCTTC. Protein: CASSRAGSSYNEQFF.

The chain is built from TRBV27 and TRBJ2-2; 7 positions agree with TRBD1. This CDR3 is built from 13 residues. CDR1 and CDR2 (germline): MNHEY, SMNVEV (reference sequence). V was pared by 6 bases and J by 5 bases, with 3 bases of the junction left unmatched. CDR3 nucleotide sequence: TGTGCCAGCAGGAAACAGGGGACCGGGGAGCTGTTTTTT. The encoded protein is CASRKQGTGELFF.